These 2 T cell receptor beta chains share one sample of origin, sequenced in a study of tissue T cells after allogeneic stem cell transplantation. Regarding time point: mouse harvest day 14 after allogeneic transplant. Each mouse received 10^7 T-cell-depleted marrow cells plus 10^6 splenic CD5+ T cells by tail vein. Method: immunoSEQ multiplex PCR; TCRdb's copy keeps in-frame clones and lacks some. The profile covers some 3,000 clones, with roughly 44% appearing a single time and roughly 31% taken by the ten largest. The sample taken for sequencing was gut tissue. These receptors originate from a female BALB/c mouse given C57BL/6 T cells with graft-versus-host disease after an allogeneic hematopoietic cell transplant.

This clone was seen only a few times. All gene names here are mouse names. The read is 1 residue too short to cover the CDR3 end, so that end is filled in from the germline J gene. Other nucleotide sequences from this sample produce the same CDR3. The chain carries TRBV26 and TRBJ1-3; D perhaps matches TRBD1 (6 bases). Germline CDR1 and CDR2: KGHPV and FQNQEV (reference sequence). The CDR3 is 15 residues long. V gave up 2 bases and J gave up 0 bases, with 8 bases separating them. The CDR3: CASSLQGTSGNTLYF. CDR3 bases read: TGTGCCAGCAGTCTGCAGGGGACTTCTGGAAATACGCTCTAT.

In the case of this clone: Gene names denote mouse genes. The read stops 1 residue short of the end of the CDR3; the missing end is completed from the germline J gene. The rearrangement uses TRBV17 and TRBJ2-2, with TRBD1 identical over 11 bases. Looked up from germline, CDR1 is MNHDT and CDR2 is YYDKIL. The V segment lost 3 bases and the J segment 3 bases; nucleotides outside the gene matches: 0. The CDR3 contains 15 residues. The CDR3 bases that were read are TGTGCTAGCAGTAGGGACAGGGGGCACACCGGGCAGCTCTAC. Amino acids: CASSRDRGHTGQLY. The entire CDR3 sequence reads CASSRDRGHTGQLYF.